This T cell receptor beta chain was observed in a study of cytomegalovirus exposure and HLA in healthy donors. As for this clone: Antigen unknown.

The V end lost 1 base, the J end lost 5 bases, and 12 bases lay between the germline ends. Germline V gives CDR1 SGDLS, CDR2 YYNGEE. The CDR3 is 15 amino acids. The PCR employed 60 Vbeta primers together with 13 Jbeta primers. Measured with immunoSEQ multiplex PCR; TCRdb has only the in-frame clones, and not every one. Of 50,000 to 70,000 clones listed, more than 65% were seen once; the top ten hold about 35%. Study-wide results and limits: Some TCR beta chains (roughly 160 of them) were listed as cytomegalovirus-associated.

The sequenced sample was PBMCs. The V and J genes are TRBV9 and TRBJ2-2, with D possibly being TRBD2 (7 bases). The receptor was isolated from a man between 35 and 55 years old in good health and CMV-seropositive. In DNA, the CDR3 is TGTGCCAGCAGCGTACGCGGGGGCGGGACCGGGGAGCTGTTTTTT. This translates into CASSVRGGGTGELFF.